This record looks at one T cell receptor (beta chain) sequence and its context. Its target is unknown. This entry belongs to a study of regulatory T cells in long-lasting Graves disease. Study observations and caveats: Comparison showed that persistent patients shared more public clonotypes (roughly 2,500) than new patients (over 950).

Time point of the sample: newly diagnosed GD, antithyroid drugs for less than 3 months. From PBMCs, RNA was extracted and then used to make the TCR library. Looked up from germline, CDR1 is SGHNT and CDR2 is YENEEA. The CDR3 is 13 residues long. Trimming removed 6 bases at V and 4 bases at J, with 13 bases between. Library construction for TCR beta used iRepertoire HTBI primers and Arm-PCR of CDR3 regions. MiXCR, applied by TCRdb to the multiplex PCR reads, yields one record per CDR3 protein. This table holds approximately 300,000 distinct CDR3 sequences, about 18% found once. This receptor was identified in a female donor with Graves disease. The sample here was peripheral blood mononuclear cells (PBMCs), taken at new diagnosis, from a patient treated with antithyroid drugs. V usage is TRBV11-3 and J usage is TRBJ2-7, with TRBD2 as a possible D gene (5 bases). CDR3 residues: CASRPDGEYEQYF. In nucleotides, the CDR3 is TGTGCCAGCAGACCGGACGGGGAATACGAGCAGTACTTC.